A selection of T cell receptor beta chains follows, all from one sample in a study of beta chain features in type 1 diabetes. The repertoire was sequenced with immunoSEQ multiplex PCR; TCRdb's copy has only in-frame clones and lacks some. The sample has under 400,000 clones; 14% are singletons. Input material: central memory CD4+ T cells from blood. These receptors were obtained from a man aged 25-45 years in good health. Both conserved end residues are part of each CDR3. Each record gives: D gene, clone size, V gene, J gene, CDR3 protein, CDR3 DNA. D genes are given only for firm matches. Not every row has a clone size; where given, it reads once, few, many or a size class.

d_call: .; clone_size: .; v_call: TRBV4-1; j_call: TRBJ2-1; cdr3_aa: CASRYDAARILDEQFF; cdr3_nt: TGCGCCAGCAGATACGATGCGGCTAGAATCCTAGATGAGCAGTTCTTC
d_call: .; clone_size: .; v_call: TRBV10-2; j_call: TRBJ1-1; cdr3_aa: CASSEPEQGRNTEAFF; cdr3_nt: TGCGCCAGCAGTGAGCCCGAACAGGGACGGAACACTGAAGCTTTCTTT
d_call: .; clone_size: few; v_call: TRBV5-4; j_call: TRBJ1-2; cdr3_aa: CASSFDSNYGYTF; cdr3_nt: TGTGCCAGCAGCTTTGACAGCAACTATGGCTACACCTTC
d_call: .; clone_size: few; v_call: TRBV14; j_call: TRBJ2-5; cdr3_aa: CASSQGRGAGQETQYF; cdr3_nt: TGTGCCAGCAGCCAAGGAAGGGGGGCGGGCCAAGAGACCCAGTACTTC
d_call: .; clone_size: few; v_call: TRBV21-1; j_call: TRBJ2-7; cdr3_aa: CASSKAPRGVTPYEQYF; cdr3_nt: TGTGCCAGCAGCAAAGCCCCCCGCGGCGTCACCCCCTACGAGCAGTACTTC
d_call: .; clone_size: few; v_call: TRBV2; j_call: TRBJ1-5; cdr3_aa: CASSVEGKGQPQHF; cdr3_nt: TGTGCCAGCAGTGTGGAAGGAAAGGGACAGCCCCAGCATTTT
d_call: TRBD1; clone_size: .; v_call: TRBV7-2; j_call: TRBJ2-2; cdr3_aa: CASWRDRTNTGELFF; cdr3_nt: TGTGCCAGCTGGAGGGACAGGACGAACACCGGGGAGCTGTTTTTT
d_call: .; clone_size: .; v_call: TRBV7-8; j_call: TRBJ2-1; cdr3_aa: CASTPYRDGTYNEQFF; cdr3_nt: TGTGCCAGCACCCCTTACCGGGACGGAACCTACAATGAGCAGTTCTTC
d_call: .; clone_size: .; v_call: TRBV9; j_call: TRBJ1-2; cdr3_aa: CASSVRGGYGYTF; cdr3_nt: TGTGCCAGCAGCGTCCGGGGAGGGTATGGCTACACCTTC
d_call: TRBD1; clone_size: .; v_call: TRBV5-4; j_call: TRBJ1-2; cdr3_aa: CASMRQGSYTF; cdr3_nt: TGTGCCAGCATGAGACAGGGCTCCTACACCTTC
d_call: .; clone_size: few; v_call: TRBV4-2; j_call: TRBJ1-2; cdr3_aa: CASSQEAGSSGSYGYTF; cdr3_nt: TGTGCCAGCAGCCAAGAGGCAGGATCGAGCGGGTCCTATGGCTACACCTTC
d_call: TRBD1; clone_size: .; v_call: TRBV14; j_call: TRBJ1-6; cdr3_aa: CAIRTGGVNSPLHF; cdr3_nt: TGTGCCATCAGGACAGGGGGGGTTAATTCACCCCTCCACTTT
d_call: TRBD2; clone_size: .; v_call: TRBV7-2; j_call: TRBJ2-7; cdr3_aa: CASSLPPSGLAGATYEQYF; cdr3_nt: TGTGCCAGCAGCTTACCCCCCTCCGGACTAGCGGGGGCCACCTACGAGCAGTACTTC
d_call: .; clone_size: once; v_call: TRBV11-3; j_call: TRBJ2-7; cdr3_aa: CASSHVSTDRSYEQYF; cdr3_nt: TGTGCCAGCAGCCACGTCAGCACAGACCGCTCCTACGAGCAGTACTTC
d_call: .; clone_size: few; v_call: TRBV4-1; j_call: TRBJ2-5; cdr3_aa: CASSQDVRRETQYF; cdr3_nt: TGCGCCAGCAGCCAAGATGTACGGAGGGAGACCCAGTACTTC
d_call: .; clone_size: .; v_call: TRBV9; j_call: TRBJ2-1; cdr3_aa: CASSRRIDEQFF; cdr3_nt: TGTGCCAGCAGCCGTAGGATCGATGAGCAGTTCTTC
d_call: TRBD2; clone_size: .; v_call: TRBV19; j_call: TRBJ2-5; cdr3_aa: CASTPGGGRETQYF; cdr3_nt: TGTGCCAGTACTCCGGGGGGAGGCAGGGAGACCCAGTACTTC
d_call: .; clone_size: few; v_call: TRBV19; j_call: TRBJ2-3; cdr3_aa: CASSTASALGSTDTQYF; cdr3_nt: TGTGCCAGTAGTACAGCTAGCGCCCTGGGGAGCACAGATACGCAGTATTTT
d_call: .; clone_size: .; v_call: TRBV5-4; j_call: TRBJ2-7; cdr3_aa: CASSSRSRDEQYF; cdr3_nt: TGTGCCAGCAGCTCCCGGTCGAGGGACGAGCAGTACTTC
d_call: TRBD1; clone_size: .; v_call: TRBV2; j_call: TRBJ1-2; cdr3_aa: CASLRGQGLQNYGYTF; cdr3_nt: TGTGCCAGCCTACGGGGACAGGGTCTCCAGAACTATGGCTACACCTTC
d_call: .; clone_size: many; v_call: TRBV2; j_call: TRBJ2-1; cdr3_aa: CASSDSVSSNNEQFF; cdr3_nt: TGTGCCAGCAGTGATTCGGTCTCAAGCAACAATGAGCAGTTCTTC
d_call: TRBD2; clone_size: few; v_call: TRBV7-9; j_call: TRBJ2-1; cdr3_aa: CASSPPAGGPAYNEQFF; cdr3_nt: TGTGCCAGCAGCCCTCCAGCGGGGGGGCCTGCCTACAATGAGCAGTTCTTC
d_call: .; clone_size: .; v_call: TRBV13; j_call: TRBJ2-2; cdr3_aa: CASGGLRNTGELFF; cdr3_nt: TGTGCCAGCGGGGGACTCAGGAACACCGGGGAGCTGTTTTTT
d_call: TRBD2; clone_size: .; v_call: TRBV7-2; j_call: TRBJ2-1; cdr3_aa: CASNRGEHEQFF; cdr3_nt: TGTGCCAGCAACCGGGGGGAACATGAGCAGTTCTTC
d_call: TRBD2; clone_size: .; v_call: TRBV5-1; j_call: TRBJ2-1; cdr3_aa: CASSLALAGGVVEQFF; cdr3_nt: TGCGCCAGCAGCTTGGCTCTAGCGGGAGGGGTGGTAGAGCAGTTCTTC
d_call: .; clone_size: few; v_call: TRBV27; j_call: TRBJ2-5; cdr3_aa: CASSPLRESQAQYF; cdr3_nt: TGTGCCAGCAGTCCCTTACGGGAGTCACAGGCCCAGTACTTC
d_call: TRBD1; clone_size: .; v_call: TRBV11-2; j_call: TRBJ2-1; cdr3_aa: CASSLETGVLFHEQFF; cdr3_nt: TGTGCCAGCAGCTTGGAGACAGGGGTTTTGTTTCATGAGCAGTTCTTC
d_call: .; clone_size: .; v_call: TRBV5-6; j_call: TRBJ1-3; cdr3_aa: CASSDGPGNTIYF; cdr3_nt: TGTGCCAGCAGCGATGGACCTGGAAACACCATATATTTT
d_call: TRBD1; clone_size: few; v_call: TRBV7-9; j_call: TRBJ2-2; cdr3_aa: CASSQAGTGGYTGELFF; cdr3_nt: TGTGCCAGCAGCCAGGCCGGGACAGGGGGTTACACCGGGGAGCTGTTTTTT
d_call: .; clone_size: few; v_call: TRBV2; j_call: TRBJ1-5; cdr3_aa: CASRGDFNQPQHF; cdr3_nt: TGTGCCAGCAGGGGGGACTTCAATCAGCCCCAGCATTTT
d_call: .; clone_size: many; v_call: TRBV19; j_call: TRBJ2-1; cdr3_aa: CASSIDNTGNEQFF; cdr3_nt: TGTGCCAGTAGTATAGATAATACAGGCAATGAGCAGTTCTTC
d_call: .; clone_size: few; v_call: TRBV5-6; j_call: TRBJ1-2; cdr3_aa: CASSPGIGPVGGYTF; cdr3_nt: TGTGCCAGCAGCCCCGGGATCGGGCCGGTCGGGGGCTACACCTTC
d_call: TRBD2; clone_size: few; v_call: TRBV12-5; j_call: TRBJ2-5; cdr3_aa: CASGPGTSPLETQYF; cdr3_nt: TGTGCTAGTGGTCCCGGGACTAGCCCCTTAGAGACCCAGTACTTC
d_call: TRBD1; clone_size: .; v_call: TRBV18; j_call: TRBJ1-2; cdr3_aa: CASSPGTGNYYGYTF; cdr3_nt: TGTGCCAGCTCACCCGGGACAGGGAACTATTATGGCTACACCTTC
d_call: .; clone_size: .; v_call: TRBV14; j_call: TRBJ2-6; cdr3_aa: CASRTVSGSNVLTF; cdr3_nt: TGTGCCAGCAGGACGGTATCTGGGTCCAACGTCCTGACTTTC
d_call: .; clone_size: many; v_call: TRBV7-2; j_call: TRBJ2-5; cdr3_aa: CASSPPFETQYF; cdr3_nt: TGTGCCAGCAGCCCCCCGTTTGAGACCCAGTACTTC
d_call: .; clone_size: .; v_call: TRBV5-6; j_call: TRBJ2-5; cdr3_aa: CASSPNGLQETQYF; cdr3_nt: TGTGCCAGCAGCCCGAATGGCCTACAAGAGACCCAGTACTTC
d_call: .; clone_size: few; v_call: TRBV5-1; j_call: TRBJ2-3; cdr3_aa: CASSLATDTQYF; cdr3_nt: TGCGCCAGCAGCTTGGCAACAGATACGCAGTATTTT
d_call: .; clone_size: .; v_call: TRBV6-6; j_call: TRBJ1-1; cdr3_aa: CASSHDQRTEAFF; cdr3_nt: TGTGCCAGCAGTCACGACCAGAGGACCGAAGCTTTCTTT
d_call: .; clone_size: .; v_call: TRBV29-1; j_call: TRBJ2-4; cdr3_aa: CSVVVTALPLGRKNIQYF; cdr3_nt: TGCAGCGTTGTAGTTACAGCTCTCCCTCTGGGGCGAAAAAACATTCAGTACTTC
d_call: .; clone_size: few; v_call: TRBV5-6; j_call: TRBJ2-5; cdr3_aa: CASSRPTQETQYF; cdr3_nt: TGTGCCAGCAGCCGTCCGACCCAAGAGACCCAGTACTTC
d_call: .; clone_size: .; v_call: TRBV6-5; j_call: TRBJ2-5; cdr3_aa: CASRLHRGSHAFYF; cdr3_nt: TGTGCCAGCAGGTTACATCGGGGATCCCACGCGTTTTACTTC
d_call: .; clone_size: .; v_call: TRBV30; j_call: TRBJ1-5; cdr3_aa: CAWIQGGARNQPQHF; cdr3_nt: TGTGCCTGGATTCAGGGAGGGGCCCGCAATCAGCCCCAGCATTTT
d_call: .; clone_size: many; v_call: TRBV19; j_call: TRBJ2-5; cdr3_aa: CASSSGWETQYF; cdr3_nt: TGTGCCAGTAGTTCCGGGTGGGAGACCCAGTACTTC
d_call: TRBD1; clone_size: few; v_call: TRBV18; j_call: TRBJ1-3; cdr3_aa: CASSPPNRGDLGNTIYF; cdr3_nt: TGTGCCAGCTCACCCCCTAACAGGGGAGACCTCGGAAACACCATATATTTT
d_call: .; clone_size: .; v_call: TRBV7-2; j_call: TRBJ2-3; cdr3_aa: CASSRQEGGTDTQYF; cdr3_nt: TGTGCCAGCAGCAGACAGGAGGGGGGCACAGATACGCAGTATTTT
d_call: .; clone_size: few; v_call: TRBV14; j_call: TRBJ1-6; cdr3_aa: CASSQVGNSPLHF; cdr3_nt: TGTGCCAGCAGCCAAGTCGGTAATTCACCCCTCCACTTT
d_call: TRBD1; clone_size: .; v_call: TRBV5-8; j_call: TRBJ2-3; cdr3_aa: CASSYTGTGRADTQYF; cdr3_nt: TGTGCCAGCAGCTACACCGGGACAGGGAGGGCAGATACGCAGTATTTT
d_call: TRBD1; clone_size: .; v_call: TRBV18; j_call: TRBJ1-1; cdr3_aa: CASSPGTGGADAFF; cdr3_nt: TGTGCCAGCTCACCTGGGACAGGGGGCGCAGACGCTTTCTTT